This T cell receptor (beta chain) appears in the sequencing data of a study of T-cell reconstitution after alpha-beta-depleted transplantation in children. General study points: When one year had passed after transplant, most T-cell counts and diversity came from newly produced T cells. About two months after transplant, alpha-beta T cells reportedly came from several hundred expanded graft clones. Some patients showed high day-60 TCRbeta diversity, which derived from surviving recipient T cells and thymic progenitors.

The sample holds many counts of this clonotype. Its specificity is not known. The V end lost 9 bases, the J end lost 6 bases, and 12 bases lay between the germline ends. This CDR3 region has 12 residues. In germline, CDR1 is SGHRS, CDR2 YFSETQ. The TCRbeta library incorporated unique molecular identifiers. TCRdb redid the calling of the PCR reads with MiXCR, one entry per CDR3 protein. This sample has some 300,000 distinct CDR3 sequences; almost 8% occur once, and the top ten carry 9.1%. The source material was peripheral blood, sampled 360 days after TCRalphabeta/CD19-depleted stem cell transplant. This TCR came from a female patient between 2 and 15 years old who had a stem cell transplant for Fanconi anemia, so the T cells may come from the graft donor. The chain combines TRBV5-1 with TRBJ2-2; D is perhaps TRBD1 (6 bases). The CDR3 sequence is CAIKTGAGELFF. In DNA, the CDR3 is TGCGCCATCAAGACAGGAGCCGGGGAGCTGTTTTTT. Full variable domain (rest looked up from reference TRBV5-1 and TRBJ2-2): KAGVTQTPRYLIKTRGQQVTLSCSPISGHRSVSWYQQTPGQGLQFLFEYFSETQRNKGNFPGRFSGRQFSNSRSEMNVSTLELGDSALYLCAIKTGAGELFFGEGSRLTVL.